This T cell receptor beta chain was recovered during a study of identical twins. This CDR3 comprises 15 residues. Germline loops: CDR1 LGHDT, CDR2 YNNKEL (reference sequence). Unmatched junction bases numbered 8, after V lost 3 bases and J lost 9 bases. Using its own MiXCR run on the 5' RACE reads, TCRdb lists one record per CDR3 protein. The sample holds 700,000 or so distinct CDR3 sequences; 21% are singletons and the top ten take roughly 4%. These same records also appear under a second study, on T cells expressing NK-cell markers.

The TCR sequence derives from a woman aged 18-30 years in good health. Input material: PBMCs. V is TRBV3-1 and J is TRBJ2-1; the match to TRBD2 covers 10 bases. CDR3 in DNA: TGTGCCAGCAGCCAGCTAGCGGGAGTCTCTTCTGAGCAGTTCTTC. Translated, it gives CASSQLAGVSSEQFF.